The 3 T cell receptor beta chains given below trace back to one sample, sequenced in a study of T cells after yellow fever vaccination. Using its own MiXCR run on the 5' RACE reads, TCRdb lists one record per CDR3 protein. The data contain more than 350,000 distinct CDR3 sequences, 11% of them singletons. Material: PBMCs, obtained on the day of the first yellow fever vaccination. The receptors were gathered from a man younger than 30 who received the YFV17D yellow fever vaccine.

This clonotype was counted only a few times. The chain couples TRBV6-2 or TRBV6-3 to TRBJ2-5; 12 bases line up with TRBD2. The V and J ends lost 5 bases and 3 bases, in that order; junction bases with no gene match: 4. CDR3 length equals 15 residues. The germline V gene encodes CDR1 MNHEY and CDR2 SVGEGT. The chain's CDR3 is CASSARTSGEETQYF. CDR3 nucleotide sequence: TGTGCCAGCAGTGCCAGGACTAGCGGGGAAGAGACCCAGTACTTC.

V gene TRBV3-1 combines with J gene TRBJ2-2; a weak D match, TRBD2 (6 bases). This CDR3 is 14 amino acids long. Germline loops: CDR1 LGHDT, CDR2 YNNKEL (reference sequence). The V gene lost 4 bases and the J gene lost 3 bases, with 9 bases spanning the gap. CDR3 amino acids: CASSRDSHTGELFF. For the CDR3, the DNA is TGTGCCAGCAGCCGGGACTCTCACACCGGGGAGCTGTTTTTT.

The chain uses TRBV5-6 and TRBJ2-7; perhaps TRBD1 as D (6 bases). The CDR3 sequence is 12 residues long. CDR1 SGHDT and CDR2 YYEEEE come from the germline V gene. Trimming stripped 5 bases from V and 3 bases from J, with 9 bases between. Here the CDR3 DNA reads TGTGCCAGCAGTCGAGGGGGCTACGAGCAGTACGTC. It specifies CASSRGGYEQYV.